This T cell receptor (beta chain) is drawn from a study of tumor-infiltrating lymphocytes in primary liver carcinoma. Study-wide background: Resection treated the patients' primary liver carcinoma.

Trimming pared 5 bases from V and 6 bases from J, leaving 11 bases between. The CDR3 contains 13 residues. From germline, CDR1 is SGHAT and CDR2 FQNNGV. Regarding this clonotype: The target antigen is unknown. As the CDR3 is not closed by the conserved phenylalanine or tryptophan, this likely results from a read error.

Using a constant-region primer together with ProtoScript II reverse transcriptase, TCR beta cDNA was made from approximately 500 ng of total RNA. A slightly modified ARM-PCR protocol with three nested multiplex PCR rounds produced these TCR beta libraries. With TRBV1-TRBV30 forward primers and a C-beta reverse primer, the first two PCR rounds were run for about 10 cycles each. MiXCR, applied by TCRdb to the multiplex PCR reads, yields one record per CDR3 protein. This table has 310,000 or so distinct CDR3 sequences, 50% to 75% appearing once. Blood RNA came from unsorted whole blood; germline DNA was also extracted. The study's findings and limits: The study found tumor-adjacent and tumor-blood pairs overlapped less than tumor region pairs.

This rearrangement joins TRBV11-2 to TRBJ2-1; TRBD1 might be the D (5 bases). The receptor was isolated from a woman aged 30 to 39 with primary liver carcinoma and hepatitis B virus infection. Sequenced material: peripheral blood. CDR3 sequence reads: CASSQTAGNEQFI. CDR3 in DNA: TGTGCCAGCAGCCAGACAGCTGGCAATGAGCAGTTCATA.